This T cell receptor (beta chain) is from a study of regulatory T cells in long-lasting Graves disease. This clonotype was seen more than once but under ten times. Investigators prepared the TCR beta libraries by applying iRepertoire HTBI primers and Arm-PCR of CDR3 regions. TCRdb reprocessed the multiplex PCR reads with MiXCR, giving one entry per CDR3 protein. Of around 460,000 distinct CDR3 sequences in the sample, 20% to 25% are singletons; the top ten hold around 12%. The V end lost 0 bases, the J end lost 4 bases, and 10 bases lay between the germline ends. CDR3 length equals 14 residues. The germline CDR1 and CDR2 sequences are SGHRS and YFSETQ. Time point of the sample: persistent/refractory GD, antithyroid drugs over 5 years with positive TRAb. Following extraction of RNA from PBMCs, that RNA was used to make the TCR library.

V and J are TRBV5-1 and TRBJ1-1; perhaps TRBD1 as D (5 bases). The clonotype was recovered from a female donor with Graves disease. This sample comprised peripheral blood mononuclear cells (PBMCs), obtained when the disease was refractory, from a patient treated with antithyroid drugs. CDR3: CASSLDRSPTEAFF. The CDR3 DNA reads TGCGCCAGCAGCTTGGACAGGAGCCCCACTGAAGCTTTCTTT.